This T cell receptor (beta chain) comes out of a study of blood T cell dynamics during melanoma immunotherapy. The table lists this clone with a few counts. V was shortened by 4 bases and J by 8 bases, with 11 bases between the two germline ends. The CDR3 loop spans 12 amino acids. Germline V CDR1 and CDR2: MNHEY, SVGAGI. Measured with immunoSEQ multiplex PCR; TCRdb has only the in-frame clones, and not every one. The table records 10,000 to 13,000 clones, around 87% of them present only once. Time point indicated: week 3, after first cycle of checkpoint inhibitor. The chain uses TRBV6-5 and TRBJ1-1; tentatively, D is TRBD1 (5 bases). The sequence was obtained from a human donor with melanoma. This specimen consisted of blood, obtained from a patient treated with checkpoint blockade. Here the CDR3 reads CASSSTGKEAFF. The CDR3 DNA reads TGTGCCAGCAGTTCCACAGGAAAGGAAGCTTTCTTT.